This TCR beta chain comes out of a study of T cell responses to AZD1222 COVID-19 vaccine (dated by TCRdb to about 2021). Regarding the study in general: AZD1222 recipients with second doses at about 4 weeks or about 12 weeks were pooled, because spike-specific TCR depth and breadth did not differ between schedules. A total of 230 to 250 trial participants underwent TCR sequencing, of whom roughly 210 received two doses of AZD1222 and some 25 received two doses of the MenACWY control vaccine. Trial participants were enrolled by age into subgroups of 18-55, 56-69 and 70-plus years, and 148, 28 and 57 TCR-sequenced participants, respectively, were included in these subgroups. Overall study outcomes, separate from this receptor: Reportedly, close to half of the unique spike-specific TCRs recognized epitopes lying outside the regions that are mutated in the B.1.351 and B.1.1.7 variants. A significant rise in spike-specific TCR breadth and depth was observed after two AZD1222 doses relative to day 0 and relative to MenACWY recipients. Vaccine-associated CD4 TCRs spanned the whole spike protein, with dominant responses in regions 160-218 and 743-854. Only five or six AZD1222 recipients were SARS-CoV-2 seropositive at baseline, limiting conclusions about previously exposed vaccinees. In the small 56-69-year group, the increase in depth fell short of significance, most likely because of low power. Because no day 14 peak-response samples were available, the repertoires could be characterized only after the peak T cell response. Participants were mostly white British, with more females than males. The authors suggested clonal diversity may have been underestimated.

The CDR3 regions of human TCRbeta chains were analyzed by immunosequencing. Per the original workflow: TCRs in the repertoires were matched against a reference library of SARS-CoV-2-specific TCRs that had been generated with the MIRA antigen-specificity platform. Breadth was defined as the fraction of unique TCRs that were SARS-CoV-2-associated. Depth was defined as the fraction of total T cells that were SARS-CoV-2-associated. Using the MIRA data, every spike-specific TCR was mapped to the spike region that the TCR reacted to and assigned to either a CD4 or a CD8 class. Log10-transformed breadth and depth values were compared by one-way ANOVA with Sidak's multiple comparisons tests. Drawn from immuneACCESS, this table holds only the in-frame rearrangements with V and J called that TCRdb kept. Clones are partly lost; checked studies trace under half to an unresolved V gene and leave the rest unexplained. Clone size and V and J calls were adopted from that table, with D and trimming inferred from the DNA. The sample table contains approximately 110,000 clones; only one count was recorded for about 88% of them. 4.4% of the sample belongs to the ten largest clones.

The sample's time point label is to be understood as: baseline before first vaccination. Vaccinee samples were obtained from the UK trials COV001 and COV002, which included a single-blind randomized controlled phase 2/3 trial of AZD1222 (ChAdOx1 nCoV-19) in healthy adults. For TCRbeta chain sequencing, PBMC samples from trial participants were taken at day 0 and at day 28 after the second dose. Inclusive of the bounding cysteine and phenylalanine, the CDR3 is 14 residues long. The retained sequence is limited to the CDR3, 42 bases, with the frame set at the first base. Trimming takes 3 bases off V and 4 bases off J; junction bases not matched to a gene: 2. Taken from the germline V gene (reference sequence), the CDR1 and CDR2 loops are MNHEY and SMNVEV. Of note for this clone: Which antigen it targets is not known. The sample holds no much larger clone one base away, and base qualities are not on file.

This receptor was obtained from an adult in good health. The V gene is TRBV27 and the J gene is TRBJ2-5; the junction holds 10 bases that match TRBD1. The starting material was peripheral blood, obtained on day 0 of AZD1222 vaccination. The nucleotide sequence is TGTGCCAGCAGTTTCCGGGACAGGGGAGAGACCCAGTACTTC. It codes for CASSFRDRGETQYF.